This record concerns one T cell receptor (beta chain) sequence. The sample comes from a study of shared clonotypes between healthy human individuals. The healthy adult donors were HIV-negative and reported no recent acute infections or vaccinations. The DNA input per sorted-subset replicate PCR was about 180 ng, corresponding to 30,000 or so T cell genomes. Sequenced by immunoSEQ multiplex PCR; TCRdb stores in-frame clones only, minus some. The data contain over a million clones, 75% to 80% of them singletons. The CDR3 extends over 14 amino acids. The V segment lost 9 bases and the J segment 3 bases; nucleotides outside the gene matches: 8. Germline V gene lookup returns CDR1 WSHSY and CDR2 SAAADI.

This rearrangement joins TRBV10-2 to TRBJ2-7, with TRBD2 matching over 10 bases. The receptor was isolated from a man aged 18 to 35 in good health. Some clones in this sample may be carry-over from other donors' samples. Sample: memory CD4+ T cells from PBMCs. Indicated subset: CD45RA-negative fraction. The CDR3 bases are TGCGCCAGTCGACGAGCGGGAGGGAACTACGAGCAGTACTTC. It specifies CASRRAGGNYEQYF.